The 27 T cell receptor beta chains given below trace back to one sample, sequenced in a study of spatial heterogeneity in lung cancer (dated by TCRdb to the late 2010s). Sample time point, as interpreted from the label and publication: sample taken at primary tumor resection. For TCR sequencing, whole RNA was extracted from tumor and nontumor lung tissue, or from cryopreserved PBMC samples, and no cell sorting was done. Receptor amplification or capture employed 5' RACE. The sample was run on a NextSeq 500. TCRdb's own reprocessing of the public reads used fastp at Q25 and MiXCR and kept productive beta chains. Rows are combined by CDR3 protein, so each entry shows the most common genes and DNA. In all, the sample holds about 92,000 distinct CDR3 sequences, and approximately 12% of those were seen once. 35% to 45% of the sample comes from the top ten. The sequencing here drew on PBMCs, taken at surgery. These TCRs come from a male donor with early-stage non-small cell lung cancer.

This chain uses TRBV13 with TRBJ2-7, with TRBD1 matching over 7 bases. The CDR3 runs 15 residues. The ends lost 2 bases at V and 5 bases at J; junction bases unmatched: 9. Per germline, CDR1 PRHDT and CDR2 FYEKMQ (reference sequence). In DNA form, the CDR3 reads TGTGCCAGCAGCTTAACAGGGGACCCCTTTGACGAGCAGTACTTC. Its protein is CASSLTGDPFDEQYF.

This clonotype was seen more than once but under ten times. The CDR3 DNA reads as TGTGCCATCAGTAGGGACAGGGAAAATTCACCCCTCCACTTT. Translated: CAISRDRENSPLHF. The rearrangement links TRBV10-3 to TRBJ1-6; 9 positions agree with TRBD1. The CDR3 is 14 amino acids. Germline V gene lookup returns CDR1 ENHRY and CDR2 SYGVKD. Trimming at V came to 5 bases and at J to 7 bases, leaving 3 bases not matched to a gene.

This clonotype was counted only a few times. This rearrangement joins TRBV20-1 to TRBJ2-1; 9 bases match TRBD2. V dropped 2 bases and J dropped 3; count of bases not matched to a gene: 5. Germline V gene lookup returns CDR1 DFQATT and CDR2 SNEGSKA (reference sequence). This CDR3 has 15 residues. CDR3 residues: CSARIGTSSYNEQFF. The CDR3 DNA sequence: TGCAGTGCTAGAATTGGGACTAGCAGCTACAATGAGCAGTTCTTC.

This clonotype was found many times. The rearrangement joins TRBV27 to TRBJ2-3, with D unresolved. This CDR3 contains 16 residues. V was pared by 6 bases and J by 0 bases, with 16 bases between. Germline values: CDR1 MNHEY, CDR2 SMNVEV (reference sequence). The CDR3 reads CASSGRGRKSTDTQYF. CDR3 DNA sequence: TGTGCCAGCAGCGGTAGAGGACGGAAGAGCACAGATACGCAGTATTTT.

This chain uses TRBV7-9 with TRBJ1-3; TRBD1 agrees at 7 bases. Germline V gene data show CDR1 as SEHNR and CDR2 as FQNEAQ (reference sequence). This CDR3 is built from 15 residues. Germline trimming cut 5 bases from V and 0 bases from J; bases unmatched to any gene: 4. The CDR3, as DNA: TGTGCCAGCAGCCAAAGGACAGGCTCTGGAAACACCATATATTTT. It translates to CASSQRTGSGNTIYF.

J is TRBJ2-3 and V is TRBV12-3 or TRBV12-4, with 16 bases lining up with TRBD2. There are 17 residues in the CDR3. Trimming took 5 bases from V and 4 from J; bases not matched to a gene: 6. The CDR3 protein is CASSGTSGGASADTQYF. Written as DNA, the CDR3 is TGTGCCAGCAGTGGGACTAGCGGGGGGGCCTCGGCAGATACGCAGTATTTT.

This clonotype was detected ten times or more. The chain recombines TRBV10-1 with TRBJ1-1, with 8 positions matching TRBD1. This CDR3 region has 13 residues. V lost 5 bases to trimming and J lost 7 bases; unmatched junction nucleotides: 6. The germline V gene encodes CDR1 WNHNN and CDR2 SYGVQD (reference sequence). CDR3: CASSPGTGDEAFF. DNA of the CDR3: TGCGCCAGCAGTCCCGGGACAGGCGATGAAGCTTTCTTT.

Details on this clonotype: An end of the junction differs from the germline gene, which may be a read error. This chain links TRBV12-3 or TRBV12-4 with TRBJ2-1; D might be TRBD2 (6 bases). The CDR3 is made up of 12 amino acids. The CDR3 region has the DNA TGTGCCAGCAGTTTAGGTTCGGTTCGGACTAACTTC. This translates into CASSLGSVRTNF.

The chain recombines TRBV6-2 or TRBV6-3 with TRBJ2-5; the match to TRBD2 covers 7 bases. After removal of 6 bases from V and 1 base from J, the junction contained 5 bases not matched to a gene. Germline CDR1 MNHEY, CDR2 SVGEGT. The CDR3 contains 14 residues. In nucleotides, the CDR3 is TGTGCCAGCAGGAGGCTAGCGGTCCAAGAGACCCAGTACTTC. Encoded protein: CASRRLAVQETQYF.

The chain couples TRBV28 to TRBJ2-2; no clear D. There are 15 residues in the CDR3. Germline CDR1 is MDHEN and CDR2 is SYDVKM. Trimming removed 3 bases from V and 5 bases from J, with 13 bases in between. CDR3 sequence (DNA): TGTGCCAGCAGTTTTTGGCAGGAAGGAACCGGGGAGCTGTTTTTT. Protein: CASSFWQEGTGELFF.

The rearrangement links TRBV7-9 to TRBJ2-5; D gene ambiguous. Germline V gives CDR1 SEHNR, CDR2 FQNEAQ (reference sequence). V lost 2 bases and J 1 base, leaving 5 bases between the germline ends. This CDR3 spans 13 amino acids. CDR3 sequence: CASSLNIQETQYF. DNA for the CDR3: TGTGCCAGCAGCTTAAACATCCAAGAGACCCAGTACTTC.

This clonotype was seen at least ten times. The gene calls are TRBV7-9 and TRBJ1-2; 7 nucleotides match TRBD1. The CDR3 is 13 residues long. With V trimmed by 3 bases and J by 7 bases, 5 bases remained unmatched. Germline CDR1 reads SEHNR; CDR2 reads FQNEAQ (reference sequence). The CDR3 here is CASSFQGGSGYTF. DNA for the CDR3: TGTGCCAGCAGCTTTCAGGGGGGCAGTGGCTACACCTTC.

This clonotype was seen only a few times. V gene TRBV24-1 combines with J gene TRBJ2-5; TRBD1 is a possible D gene (5 bases). This CDR3 contains 13 residues. Trimming took off 3 bases at V and 5 bases at J, with 9 bases between the two ends. Germline V gene data show CDR1 as KGHDR and CDR2 as SFDVKD. DNA for the CDR3: TGTGCCACCAGTGATGGGGCCCACGAGACCCAGTACTTC. The encoded protein is CATSDGAHETQYF.

This clonotype has a handful of counts. The chain is built from TRBV12-3 or TRBV12-4 and TRBJ2-7, with no clear D. V lost 1 base and J 2 bases, leaving 6 bases between the germline ends. The CDR3 spans 13 residues. CDR3 amino acids: CASSLGRAYEQYF. CDR3 DNA: TGTGCCAGCAGTTTAGGACGTGCCTACGAGCAGTACTTC.

The chain links TRBV7-9 to TRBJ2-5; 9 nucleotides line up with TRBD2. The CDR3 is 14 amino acids. Germline trimming cut 3 bases from V and 5 bases from J; bases unmatched to any gene: 4. Germline V gives CDR1 SEHNR, CDR2 FQNEAQ (reference sequence). CDR3 coding DNA: TGTGCCAGCAGCTTCGCGGGGGGGCGGGAGACCCAGTACTTC. This encodes CASSFAGGRETQYF.

The chain recombines TRBV20-1 with TRBJ1-1, with 8 bases identical to TRBD1. The germline V gene encodes CDR1 DFQATT and CDR2 SNEGSKA (reference sequence). V dropped 5 bases and J dropped 3; count of bases not matched to a gene: 5. The CDR3 sequence is 13 residues long. Written as DNA, the CDR3 is TGCAGTGCTGAGACAGGGGCAGACACTGAAGCTTTCTTT. Its translation is CSAETGADTEAFF.

A few counts support this clonotype. The genes are TRBV11-2 and TRBJ2-5, with D perhaps TRBD1 or TRBD2 (5 bases each). Germline lookup yields CDR1 SGHAT and CDR2 FQNNGV. V was pared by 0 bases and J by 7 bases, with 6 bases between. The CDR3 totals 12 residues. This CDR3 reads CASSLDGGTQYF. The CDR3 DNA reads as TGTGCCAGCAGCTTAGATGGGGGGACCCAGTACTTC.

The CDR3 DNA is TGTGCCAGCAGGTTGGATGGAGCAGCTTTCTTT. It specifies CASRLDGAAFF. The gene calls are TRBV3-1 and TRBJ1-1; D not resolved. This CDR3 has 11 residues. V was pared by 6 bases and J by 10 bases, with 12 bases between. Germline V gene lookup returns CDR1 LGHDT and CDR2 YNNKEL (reference sequence).

Many counts were recorded for this clonotype. The chain combines TRBV28 with TRBJ2-7; possibly TRBD2 for D (6 bases). Germline V gives CDR1 MDHEN, CDR2 SYDVKM. The CDR3 is 12 residues long. V shed 6 bases and J shed 1 base, with 7 bases lying between them. The CDR3 spells CASRTSSYEQYF. CDR3 sequence (DNA): TGTGCCAGCAGGACTAGTTCCTACGAGCAGTACTTC.

The genes are TRBV5-1 and TRBJ2-7, with 7 bases lining up with TRBD1. The CDR3 has 15 amino acids. The ends lost 2 bases at V and 2 bases at J; junction bases unmatched: 7. Germline V lookup: CDR1 SGHRS, CDR2 YFSETQ. CDR3 loop: CASSFGQVDPYEQYF. In DNA, the CDR3 is TGCGCCAGCAGCTTCGGACAGGTCGACCCCTACGAGCAGTACTTC.

This clonotype was detected only a few times. V gene TRBV28 combines with J gene TRBJ2-7; D call uncertain. V shed 4 bases and J shed 0 bases, with 13 bases lying between them. The germline V gene encodes CDR1 MDHEN and CDR2 SYDVKM. The CDR3 consists of 15 residues. CDR3 in amino acids: CASSSFRRSSYEQYF. The CDR3, as DNA: TGTGCCAGCAGTTCCTTTAGACGGAGCTCCTACGAGCAGTACTTC.

This clonotype was detected a few times. An end of the junction does not agree with germline; a read error may underlie this. The chain carries TRBV7-9 and TRBJ2-5; D gene ambiguous. Per the germline V gene, CDR1 is SEHNR and CDR2 is FQNEAQ (reference sequence). The CDR3 sequence is 11 residues long. CDR3 in amino acids: CAGRSLETQYF. As DNA, the CDR3 is TGTGCCGGCAGGAGTCTGGAGACCCAGTACTTC. The full variable domain, in which reference TRBV7-9 and TRBJ2-5 provide the parts outside the CDR3, is DTGVSQNPRHKITKRGQNVTFRCDPISEHNRLYWYRQTLGQGPEFLTYFQNEAQLEKSRLLSDRFSAERPKGSFSTLEIQRTEQGDSAMYLCAGRSLETQYFGPGTRLLVL.

This rearrangement joins TRBV13 to TRBJ1-1; D gene unclear. Germline assignment: CDR1 PRHDT and CDR2 FYEKMQ (reference sequence). With 3 bases removed from V and 0 bases from J, the gap between germline ends came to 14 bases. This CDR3 comprises 16 residues. CDR3 in amino acids: CASSFRIGGLNTEAFF. As DNA, the CDR3 is TGTGCCAGCAGCTTCCGCATTGGCGGTTTGAACACTGAAGCTTTCTTT.

This clonotype came up once. This sequence joins TRBV5-1 and TRBJ1-6; D might be TRBD1 (5 bases). The germline V gene encodes CDR1 SGHRS and CDR2 YFSETQ. CDR3 length: 12 amino acids. V gave up 3 bases and J gave up 8 bases, with 6 bases separating them. The CDR3 bases are TGCGCCAGCAGCTCCAGGGATTCACCCCTCCACTTT. Translating it yields CASSSRDSPLHF.

This clonotype was seen only a few times. The rearrangement links TRBV10-3 to TRBJ1-4; a weak D match, TRBD1 (6 bases). The CDR3 is 14 amino acids. V lost 6 bases, J lost 8 bases, and 16 bases lay in between. Looked up from germline, CDR1 is ENHRY and CDR2 is SYGVKD. CDR3 in DNA: TGTGCCATCAGCCCAGCGTCAAGGGGGGAAAAACTGTTTTTT. This sequence encodes CAISPASRGEKLFF.

V usage is TRBV3-2 and J usage is TRBJ2-1. TRBV3-2 is tagged as a pseudogene. The CDR3 spans 15 residues. The chain's CDR3 is CASSPQFRDYNEQFF. CDR3 DNA sequence: TGTGCCAGCAGCCCACAGTTCCGAGACTACAATGAGCAGTTCTTC.

This rearrangement joins TRBV27 to TRBJ2-7, with 11 bases lining up with TRBD1. Germline loops: CDR1 MNHEY, CDR2 SMNVEV (reference sequence). V dropped 3 bases and J dropped 1; count of bases not matched to a gene: 2. The CDR3 totals 15 residues. CDR3 residues: CASSFGQGASYEQYF. The DNA for the CDR3 is TGTGCCAGCAGTTTCGGACAGGGGGCATCCTACGAGCAGTACTTC.